This T cell receptor beta chain is from a study of Ad26.COV2.S vaccination and SARS-CoV-2 variants. Study-level points and caveats: Breadth, reportedly substantial, characterized the spike-specific CD8+ and CD4+ T cell responses after vaccination.

Concerning this clone: Its antigen is unknown.

Using immunoSEQ multiplex PCR, the repertoire was profiled, and TCRdb retains in-frame clones only, with some absent. The sample contains 440,000 or so clones, about 92% of which appear only once. Deletions cut 1 base from V and 0 bases from J, with 9 bases between. The CDR3 contains 15 residues. Germline loops: CDR1 MNHEY, CDR2 SVGEGT. The sample's treatment: 15 to 20 received Ad26.COV2.S at low or high dose, single or two shots; about 5 received placebo; per-sample allocation not given. Samples came from day 63 after the first vaccine or placebo injection. It was Wuhan-strain SARS-CoV-2 spike that the Ad26 vaccine vector expressed.

The specimen was peripheral blood, collected in a trial of Ad26.COV2.S vaccine versus placebo. The sequence derives from a person between 18 and 65 years old who received the Ad26.COV2.S COVID-19 vaccine or a placebo. This chain links TRBV6-2 or TRBV6-3 with TRBJ1-1; no clear D. The CDR3 here is CASSYWAALNTEAFF. Here the CDR3 DNA reads TGTGCCAGCAGTTACTGGGCAGCACTGAACACTGAAGCTTTCTTT.